The T cell receptor beta chain described here comes from a study of cytomegalovirus exposure and HLA in healthy donors. Across the whole study: Some 80 million unique TCRs from HLA-typed donors were held in an early data release.

A multiplex PCR was run with 60 Vbeta primers and 13 Jbeta primers. The method was immunoSEQ multiplex PCR; TCRdb's version includes in-frame clones alone and lacks a portion of them. In all, the sample yields about 160,000 clones. The CDR3 runs to 15 residues. V was pared by 2 bases and J by 1 base, with 10 bases between. Looked up from germline, CDR1 is ENHRY and CDR2 is SYGVKD. The sequence was collected from a woman aged 55-70 years in good health and CMV-seronegative. Sequenced: PBMCs. The V call is TRBV10-3, the J call TRBJ2-3, with D possibly TRBD1 on 5 matching bases. The CDR3 DNA reads as TGTGCCATCAGTGAGACAGGTCTCGGCACAGATACGCAGTATTTT. It specifies CAISETGLGTDTQYF.